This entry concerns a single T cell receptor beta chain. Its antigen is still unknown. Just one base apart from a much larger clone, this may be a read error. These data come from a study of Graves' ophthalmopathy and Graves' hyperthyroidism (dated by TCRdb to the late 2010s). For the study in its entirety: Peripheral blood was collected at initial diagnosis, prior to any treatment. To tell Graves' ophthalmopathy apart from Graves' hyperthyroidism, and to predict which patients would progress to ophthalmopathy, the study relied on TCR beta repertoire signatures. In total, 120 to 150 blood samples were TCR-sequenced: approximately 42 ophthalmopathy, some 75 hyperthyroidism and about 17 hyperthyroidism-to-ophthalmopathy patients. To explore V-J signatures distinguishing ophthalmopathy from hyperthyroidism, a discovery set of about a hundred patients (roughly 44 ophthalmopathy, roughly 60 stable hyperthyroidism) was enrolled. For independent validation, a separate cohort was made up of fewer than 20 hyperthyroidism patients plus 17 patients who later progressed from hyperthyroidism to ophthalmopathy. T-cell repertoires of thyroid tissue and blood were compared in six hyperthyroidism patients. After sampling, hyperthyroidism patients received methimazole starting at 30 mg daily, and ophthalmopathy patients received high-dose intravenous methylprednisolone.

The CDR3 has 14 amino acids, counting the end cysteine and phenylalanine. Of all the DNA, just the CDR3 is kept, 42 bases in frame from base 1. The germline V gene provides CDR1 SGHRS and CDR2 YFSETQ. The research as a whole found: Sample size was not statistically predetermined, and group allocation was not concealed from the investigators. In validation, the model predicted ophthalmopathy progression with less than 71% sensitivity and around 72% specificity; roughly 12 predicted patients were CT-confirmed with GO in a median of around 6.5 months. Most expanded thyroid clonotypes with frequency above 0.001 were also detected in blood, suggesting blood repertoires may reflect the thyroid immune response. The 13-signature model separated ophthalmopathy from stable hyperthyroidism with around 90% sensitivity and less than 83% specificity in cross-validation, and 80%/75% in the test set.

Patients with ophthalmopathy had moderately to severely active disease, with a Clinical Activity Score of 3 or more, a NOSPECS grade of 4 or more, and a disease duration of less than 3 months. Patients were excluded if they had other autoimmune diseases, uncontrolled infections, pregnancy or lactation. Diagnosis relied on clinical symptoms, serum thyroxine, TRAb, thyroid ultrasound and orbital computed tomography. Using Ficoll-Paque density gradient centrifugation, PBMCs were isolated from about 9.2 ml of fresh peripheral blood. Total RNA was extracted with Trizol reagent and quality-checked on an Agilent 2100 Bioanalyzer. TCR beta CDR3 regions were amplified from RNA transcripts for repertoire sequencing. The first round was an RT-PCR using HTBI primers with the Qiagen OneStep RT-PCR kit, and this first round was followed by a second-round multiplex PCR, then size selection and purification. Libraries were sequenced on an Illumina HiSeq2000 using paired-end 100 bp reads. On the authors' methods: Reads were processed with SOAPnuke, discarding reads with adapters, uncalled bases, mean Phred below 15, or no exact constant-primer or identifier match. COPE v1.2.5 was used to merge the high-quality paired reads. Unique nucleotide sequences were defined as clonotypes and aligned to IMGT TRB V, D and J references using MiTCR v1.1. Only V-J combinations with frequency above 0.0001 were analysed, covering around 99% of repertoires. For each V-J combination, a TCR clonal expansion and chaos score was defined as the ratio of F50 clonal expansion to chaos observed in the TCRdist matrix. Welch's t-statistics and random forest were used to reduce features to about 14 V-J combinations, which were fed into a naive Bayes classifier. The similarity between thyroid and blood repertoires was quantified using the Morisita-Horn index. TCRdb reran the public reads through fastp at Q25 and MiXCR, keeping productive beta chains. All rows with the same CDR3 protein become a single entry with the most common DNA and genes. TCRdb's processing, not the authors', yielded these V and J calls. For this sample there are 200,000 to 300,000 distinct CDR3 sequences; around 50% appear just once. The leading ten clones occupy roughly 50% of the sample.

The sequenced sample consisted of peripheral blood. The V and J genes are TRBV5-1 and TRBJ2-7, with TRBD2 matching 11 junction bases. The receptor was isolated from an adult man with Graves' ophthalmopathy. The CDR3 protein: CASSRLAGPYEQYF. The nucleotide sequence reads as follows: TGTGCCAGCAGCCGACTAGCGGGACCCTACGAGCAGTACTTC.